The clone carrying this T cell receptor (beta chain) was counted between two and nine times. This entry comes from a study of Tregs in tolerant kidney transplant recipients. Assay: immunoSEQ multiplex PCR; the TCRdb copy retains only in-frame clones and omits some. Among tens of thousands of clones listed, roughly nine tenths were seen once. The CDR3 runs 16 residues. Per the germline V gene, CDR1 is LGHNA and CDR2 is YNFKEQ. V lost 4 bases to trimming and J lost 10 bases; unmatched junction nucleotides: 13. The chain is built from TRBV4-2 and TRBJ2-1; 10 bases are a match to TRBD2. The TCR originated in a human donor who received a combined kidney and bone marrow transplant. The sequencing here drew on CD4+ T cells from blood, taken before the transplant. The CDR3 region is CASSPQEALAGREQFF. The CDR3, as DNA: TGTGCCAGCAGCCCCCAAGAAGCACTAGCGGGACGGGAGCAGTTCTTC.